Reported below is one T cell receptor (beta chain). Its antigen is still unknown. This entry comes from a study of quantifying T cell responses using KT2 cells. Study summary: cDNA was made from DNase-treated RNA using alpha and beta constant primers.

The CDR3 has 14 residues. V lost 3 bases and J 7 bases, leaving 10 bases between the germline ends. An oligo carrying a UMI was ligated to the cDNA 3' end. An equimolar mix of RC1.1 and RC1.2 primed the beta chain across TRBC1 and TRBC2. From the UMI-ligation and nested PCR reads, TCRdb called clonotypes with MiXCR, one entry per CDR3 protein. The data hold approximately 60,000 distinct CDR3 sequences, with over 9% observed a single time. Study-wide findings and caveats: The number of KT2 alpha and beta sequences was a linear function of input KT2 cells.

The sequenced material came from PBMCs spiked with cells of the T cell clone KT2. The genes are TRBV12-3 or TRBV12-4 and TRBJ1-6; D may be TRBD1 (5 bases). The clonotype was recovered from a human donor. The CDR3 coding sequence is TGTGCCAGCAGTTTTCGCAGGGAAAATTCACCCCTCCACTTT. Translation: CASSFRRENSPLHF.